This TCR beta chain is drawn from a study of T cells in Graves' hyperthyroidism and ophthalmopathy. This clonotype has a handful of counts. Antigen: not known. Researchers amplified the TCR beta CDR3 regions from RNA transcripts. HTBI primers were used for first-round RT-PCR of the TCR CDR3. TCRdb ran MiXCR on the multiplex PCR reads and lists one entry per CDR3 protein. The sample lists approximately 640,000 distinct CDR3 sequences; roughly 17% were seen once. The CDR3 spans 15 residues. Trimming stripped 1 base from V and 0 bases from J, with 9 bases between. Germline values: CDR1 SGHVS, CDR2 FQNEAQ. A patient was excluded if there was uncontrolled infection, other autoimmune disease, pregnancy or lactation. The PBMCs studied were ones that came from about 10 ml fresh peripheral blood. The study's findings and limits: Most clonotypes expanded in the thyroid (above 0.001) were also present in blood.

The sequence came from a man in his fifties or sixties with Graves' hyperthyroidism. What was sequenced was blood. The gene calls are TRBV7-8 and TRBJ1-1; D is ambiguous. The CDR3 coding sequence is TGTGCCAGCAGCTTAGAACCGCTACTGAACACTGAAGCTTTCTTT. Translation gives CASSLEPLLNTEAFF.